This TCR beta chain was observed in a study of blood T cell repertoires in COVID-19. Clones were read by immunoSEQ multiplex PCR, and TCRdb kept only the in-frame ones, dropping some. The sample includes about 250,000 clones, roughly four fifths of them seen just once. The CDR3 sequence is 11 residues long. The V and J ends lost 6 bases and 8 bases respectively, with 13 bases between them. The germline V gene encodes CDR1 DFQATT and CDR2 SNEGSKA (reference sequence). The rearrangement uses TRBV20-1 and TRBJ1-2; D gene unclear. Specimen: peripheral blood. This TCR came from a man older than 75 with acute or convalescent COVID-19. As DNA, the CDR3 is TGCAGTGCGGGGTGGAGGGAGGGCTACACCTTC. Its translation: CSAGWREGYTF.